The rows below give T cell receptor beta chains drawn from one sample of a study of blood T cell repertoires in COVID-19. The protocol was immunoSEQ multiplex PCR, while the TCRdb copy is restricted to in-frame clones and leaves out a portion. In the table there are about 270,000 clones, about 89% of which are singletons. The sample consisted of PBMCs or T cells enriched from blood (not recorded which). These receptors came from a woman aged 18-30 years who had recovered from COVID-19. CDR3s include the opening cysteine and the closing phenylalanine or tryptophan. D genes are given only for firm matches. Part of the rows lack a size; the others show once, few, many or a class for expanded clones.

j_call clone_size d_call v_call cdr3_aa cdr3_nt
TRBJ2-5 . . TRBV10-2 CASSDDGGQETQYF TGCGCCAGCAGTGATGACGGGGGTCAAGAGACCCAGTACTTC
TRBJ2-3 . . TRBV15 CATSRRAVGADTQYF TGTGCCACCTCTAGGCGGGCAGTTGGTGCAGATACGCAGTATTTT
TRBJ2-1 . TRBD2 TRBV28 CASRPGLASEQFF TGTGCCAGTCGGCCGGGACTAGCATCTGAGCAGTTCTTC
TRBJ2-7 . . TRBV9 CASSVGRGSYEQYF TGTGCCAGCAGCGTAGGTCGGGGCTCCTACGAGCAGTACTTC
TRBJ2-1 . TRBD2 TRBV28 CASSFLAGGYNEQFF TGTGCCAGCAGTTTTCTTGCGGGAGGGTACAATGAGCAGTTCTTC
TRBJ2-7 . . TRBV2 CASSEGGSGLYEQYF TGTGCCAGCAGTGAAGGGGGTAGCGGACTGTACGAGCAGTACTTC
TRBJ1-4 . TRBD1 TRBV3-1/TRBV3-2 CASSQDIEGDREKLFF TGTGCCAGCAGCCAAGATATCGAAGGGGACAGGGAAAAACTGTTTTTT
TRBJ1-4 . TRBD1 TRBV15 CATSRGSGQGVEKLFF TGTGCCACCAGCAGAGGATCGGGACAGGGGGTGGAAAAACTGTTTTTT
TRBJ2-5 . TRBD2 TRBV27 CASSPAGGEETQYF TGTGCCAGCAGTCCCGCGGGAGGGGAAGAGACCCAGTACTTC
TRBJ1-6 few TRBD1 TRBV6-6 CASSSAGGNSPLHF TGTGCCAGCAGTTCGGCAGGGGGGAATTCACCCCTCCACTTT
TRBJ2-2 . TRBD2 TRBV19 CASSMGLAGPGELFF TGTGCCAGTAGTATGGGACTAGCGGGGCCCGGGGAGCTGTTTTTT
TRBJ1-1 few . TRBV11-3 CASSPGYTEAFF TGTGCCAGCAGCCCAGGGTACACTGAAGCTTTCTTT
TRBJ1-4 . . TRBV14 CASSSRGHSNEKLFF TGTGCCAGCAGCTCCCGAGGTCATTCTAATGAAAAACTGTTTTTT
TRBJ1-5 . . TRBV7-9 CASSPGGAPQPQHF TGTGCCAGCAGCCCCGGCGGAGCGCCTCAGCCCCAGCATTTT
TRBJ2-1 . TRBD1 TRBV10-3 CAISDGTGGNEQFF TGTGCCATCAGTGACGGGACAGGGGGCAATGAGCAGTTCTTC
TRBJ2-1 . TRBD1 TRBV11-3 CASSPWDRVYNEQFF TGTGCCAGCAGCCCGTGGGACAGGGTTTACAATGAGCAGTTCTTC
TRBJ2-3 once . TRBV5-6 CASSLRSRGTDTQYF TGTGCCAGCAGCTTAAGGTCTCGGGGCACAGATACGCAGTATTTT
TRBJ2-3 . TRBD1 TRBV15 CATRIPDRGTDTQYF TGTGCCACCAGGATCCCTGACAGGGGCACAGATACGCAGTATTTT
TRBJ2-3 . TRBD2 TRBV9 CASSGQSSGISYYTDTQYF TGTGCCAGCAGCGGTCAGTCTAGCGGGATTTCCTATTACACAGATACGCAGTATTTT
TRBJ1-5 . . TRBV7-3 CASSLTRNQPQHF TGTGCCAGCAGCTTAACCAGGAATCAGCCCCAGCATTTT
TRBJ1-1 . . TRBV25-1 CASRGGRTEAFF TGTGCCAGCCGGGGGGGGCGCACTGAAGCTTTCTTT
TRBJ2-2 . . TRBV30 CAWSVLPRGRNTGELFF TGTGCCTGGAGTGTACTCCCCCGGGGGAGGAACACCGGGGAGCTGTTTTTT
TRBJ1-5 . . TRBV19 CASSEGRGNQPQHF TGTGCCAGTAGCGAAGGTCGGGGCAATCAGCCCCAGCATTTT
TRBJ2-7 . . TRBV3-1/TRBV3-2 CASSQAGGVEQYF TGTGCCAGCAGCCAAGCAGGAGGGGTCGAGCAGTACTTC
TRBJ1-6 . . TRBV18 CASSPTDNSPLHF TGTGCCAGCTCACCTACAGATAATTCACCCCTCCACTTT
TRBJ2-1 . TRBD2 TRBV28 CASSSPRGLAGGDLNEQFF TGTGCCAGCAGTTCCCCCCGTGGTCTAGCGGGAGGGGACCTCAATGAGCAGTTCTTC
TRBJ1-1 . . TRBV30 CAWRVPWGVDTEAFF TGTGCCTGGAGAGTGCCTTGGGGGGTGGACACTGAAGCTTTCTTT
TRBJ2-2 . TRBD1 TRBV7-2 CASSLGTGGTTGELFF TGTGCCAGCAGCCTCGGGACAGGGGGAACCACCGGGGAGCTGTTTTTT
TRBJ2-7 . . TRBV4-3 CASSQDRRQFPHEQYF TGCGCCAGCAGCCAAGATCGCAGACAGTTTCCCCACGAGCAGTACTTC
TRBJ2-4 once . TRBV11-3 CASSLVRGRRGKNIQYF TGTGCCAGCAGCTTAGTCCGAGGGCGTCGGGGCAAAAACATTCAGTACTTC
TRBJ1-5 few . TRBV2 CASSESDYSNQPQHF TGTGCCAGCAGTGAAAGCGACTATAGCAATCAGCCCCAGCATTTT
TRBJ2-7 . TRBD1 TRBV7-7 CASSSGTGNSYEQYF TGTGCCAGCAGCTCCGGGACAGGGAACTCCTACGAGCAGTACTTC
TRBJ2-1 . . TRBV18 CASSPSWNSRGTSYNEQFF TGTGCCAGCTCACCAAGTTGGAACAGTCGGGGGACCTCCTACAATGAGCAGTTCTTC
TRBJ2-5 . . TRBV3-1/TRBV3-2 CASSQEIQGDLPETQYF TGTGCCAGCAGCCAAGAAATCCAAGGGGATCTACCAGAGACCCAGTACTTC
TRBJ1-3 . . TRBV28 CASKGNVDSGNTIYF TGTGCCAGCAAGGGGAATGTAGACTCTGGAAACACCATATATTTT
TRBJ2-2 . . TRBV19 CASRRQGSRTGELFF TGTGCCAGTCGACGCCAGGGGAGCCGCACCGGGGAGCTGTTTTTT
TRBJ2-5 . TRBD1 TRBV10-1 CASSPGGTGGETQYF TGCGCCAGCAGCCCCGGAGGGACAGGAGGGGAGACCCAGTACTTC
TRBJ2-3 . TRBD2 TRBV7-3 CASSRDIGLTSGSTDTQYF TGTGCCAGCAGCCGGGACATTGGGTTGACTAGCGGGAGCACAGATACGCAGTATTTT
TRBJ2-2 . . TRBV28 CASSHAPFQGTWELFF TGTGCCAGCAGTCACGCTCCTTTCCAGGGTACGTGGGAGCTGTTTTTT
TRBJ2-1 . TRBD2 TRBV2 CASSENAGGRINEQFF TGTGCCAGCAGTGAAAACGCGGGAGGTCGGATCAATGAGCAGTTCTTC
TRBJ2-7 . . TRBV13 CASSEPGQNSYEQYF TGTGCCAGCAGCGAACCGGGACAAAACTCCTACGAGCAGTACTTC
TRBJ1-2 . . TRBV19 CASSPRSANRINNYGYTF TGTGCCAGTAGTCCCCGATCCGCGAACAGGATTAATAACTATGGCTACACCTTC
TRBJ1-1 . . TRBV4-1 CASSHYRAMNTEAFF TGCGCCAGCAGTCATTACAGGGCCATGAACACTGAAGCTTTCTTT
TRBJ1-5 . . TRBV30 CAWSVPQLGGSQPQHF TGTGCCTGGAGTGTCCCCCAGCTCGGAGGGAGTCAGCCCCAGCATTTT
TRBJ2-2 . . TRBV10-3 CAISGSTGTPNTGELFF TGTGCCATCAGTGGATCGACTGGGACACCCAACACCGGGGAGCTGTTTTTT